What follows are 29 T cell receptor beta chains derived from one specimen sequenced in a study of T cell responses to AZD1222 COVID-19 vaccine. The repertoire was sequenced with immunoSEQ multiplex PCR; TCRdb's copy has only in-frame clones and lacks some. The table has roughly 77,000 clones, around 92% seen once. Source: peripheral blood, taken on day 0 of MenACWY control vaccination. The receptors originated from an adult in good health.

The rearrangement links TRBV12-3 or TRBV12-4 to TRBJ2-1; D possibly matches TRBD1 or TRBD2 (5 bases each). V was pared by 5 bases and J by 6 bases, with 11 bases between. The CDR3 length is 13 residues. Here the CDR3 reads CASSLGRLNEQFF. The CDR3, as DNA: TGTGCCAGCAGTCTGGGACGGCTCAATGAGCAGTTCTTC.

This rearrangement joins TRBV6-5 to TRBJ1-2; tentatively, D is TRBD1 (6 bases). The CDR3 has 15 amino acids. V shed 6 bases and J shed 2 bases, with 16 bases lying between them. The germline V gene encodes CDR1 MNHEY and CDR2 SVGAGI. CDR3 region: CASRPEQGMNYGYTF. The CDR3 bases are TGTGCCAGCAGACCCGAACAGGGAATGAACTATGGCTACACCTTC.

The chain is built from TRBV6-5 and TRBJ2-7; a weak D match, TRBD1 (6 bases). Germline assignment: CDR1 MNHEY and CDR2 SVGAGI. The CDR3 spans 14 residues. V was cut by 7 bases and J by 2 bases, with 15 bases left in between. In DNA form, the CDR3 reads TGTGCCAGCAACCCGGGGACAACTGCCTACGAGCAGTACTTC. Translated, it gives CASNPGTTAYEQYF.

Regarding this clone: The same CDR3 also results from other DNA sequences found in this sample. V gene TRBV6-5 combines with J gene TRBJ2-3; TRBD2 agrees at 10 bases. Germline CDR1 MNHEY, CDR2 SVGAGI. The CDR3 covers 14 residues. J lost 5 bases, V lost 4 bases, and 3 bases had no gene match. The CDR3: CASSSLAGVDTQYF. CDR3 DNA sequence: TGTGCCAGCAGTTCCCTAGCGGGGGTAGATACGCAGTATTTT.

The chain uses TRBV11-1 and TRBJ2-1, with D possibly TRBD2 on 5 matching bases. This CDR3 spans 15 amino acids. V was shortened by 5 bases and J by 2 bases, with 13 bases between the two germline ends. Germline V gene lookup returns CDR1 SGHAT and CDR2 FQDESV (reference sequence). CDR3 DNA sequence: TGTGCCAGCAGCCCCCGGGGTAGCGCCTACAATGAGCAGTTCTTC. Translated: CASSPRGSAYNEQFF.

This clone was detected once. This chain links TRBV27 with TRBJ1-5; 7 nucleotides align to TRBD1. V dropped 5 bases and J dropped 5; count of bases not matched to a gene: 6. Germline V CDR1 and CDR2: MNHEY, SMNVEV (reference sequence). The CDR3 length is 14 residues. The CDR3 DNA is TGTGCCAGCAGTCAAACAGGGGATCATCAGCCCCAGCATTTT. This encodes CASSQTGDHQPQHF.

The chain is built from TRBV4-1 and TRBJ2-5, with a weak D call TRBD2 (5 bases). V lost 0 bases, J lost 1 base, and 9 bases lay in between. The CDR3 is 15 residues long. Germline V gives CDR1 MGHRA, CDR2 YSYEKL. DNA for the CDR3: TGCGCCAGCAGCCAAGAACTAGTGATCCAAGAGACCCAGTACTTC. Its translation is CASSQELVIQETQYF.

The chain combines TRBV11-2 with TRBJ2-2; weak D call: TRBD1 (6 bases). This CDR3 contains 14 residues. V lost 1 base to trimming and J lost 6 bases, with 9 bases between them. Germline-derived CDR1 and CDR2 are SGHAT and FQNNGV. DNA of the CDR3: TGTGCCAGCAGCTTAGTACAGGGCCCCGGGGAGCTGTTTTTT. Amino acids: CASSLVQGPGELFF.

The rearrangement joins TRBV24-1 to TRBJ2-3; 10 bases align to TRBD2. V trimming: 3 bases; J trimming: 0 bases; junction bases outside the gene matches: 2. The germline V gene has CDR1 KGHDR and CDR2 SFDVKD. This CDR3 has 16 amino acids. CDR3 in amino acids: CATSDTSGVSTDTQYF. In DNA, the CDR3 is TGTGCCACCAGTGATACTAGCGGGGTAAGCACAGATACGCAGTATTTT.

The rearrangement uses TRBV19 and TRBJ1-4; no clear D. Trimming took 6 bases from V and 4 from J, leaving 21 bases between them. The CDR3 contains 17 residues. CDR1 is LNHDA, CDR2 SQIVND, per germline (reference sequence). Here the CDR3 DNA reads TGTGCCAGTAGGCCGGACCGCCGTTGGGGAGGTAATGAAAAACTGTTTTTT. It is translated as CASRPDRRWGGNEKLFF. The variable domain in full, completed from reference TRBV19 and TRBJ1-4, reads DGGITQSPKYLFRKEGQNVTLSCEQNLNHDAMYWYRQDPGQGLRLIYYSQIVNDFQKGDIAEGYSVSREKKESFPLTVTSAQKNPTAFYLCASRPDRRWGGNEKLFFGSGTQLSVL.

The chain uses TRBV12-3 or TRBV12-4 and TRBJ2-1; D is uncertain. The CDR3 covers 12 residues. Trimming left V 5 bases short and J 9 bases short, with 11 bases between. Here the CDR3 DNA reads TGTGCCAGCAGTCCGACCTTGGGTGAGCAGTTCTTC. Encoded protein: CASSPTLGEQFF.

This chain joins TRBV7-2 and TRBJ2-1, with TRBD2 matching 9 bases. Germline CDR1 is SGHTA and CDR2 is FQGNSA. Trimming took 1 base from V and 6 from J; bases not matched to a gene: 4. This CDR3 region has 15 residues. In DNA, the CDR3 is TGTGCCAGCAGCTTAGTTGTGACTAGCGGCAATGAGCAGTTCTTC. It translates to CASSLVVTSGNEQFF.

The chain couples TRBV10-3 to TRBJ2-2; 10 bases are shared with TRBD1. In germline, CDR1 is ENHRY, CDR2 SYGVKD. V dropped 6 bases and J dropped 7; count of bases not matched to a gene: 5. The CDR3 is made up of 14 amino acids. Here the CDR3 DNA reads TGTGCCATCAGCCGGGGACAGGGGAACGGGGAGCTGTTTTTT. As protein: CAISRGQGNGELFF.

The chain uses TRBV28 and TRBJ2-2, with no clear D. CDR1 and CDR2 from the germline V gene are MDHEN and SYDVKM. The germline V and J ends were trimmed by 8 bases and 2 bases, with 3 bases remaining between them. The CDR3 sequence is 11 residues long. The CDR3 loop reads CASCNTGELFF. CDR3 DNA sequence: TGTGCCAGCTGTAACACCGGGGAGCTGTTTTTT.

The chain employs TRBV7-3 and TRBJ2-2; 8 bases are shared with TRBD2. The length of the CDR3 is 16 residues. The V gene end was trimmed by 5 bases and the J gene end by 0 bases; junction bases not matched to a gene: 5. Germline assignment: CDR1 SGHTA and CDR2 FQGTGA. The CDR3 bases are TGTGCCAGCAGCCAGTTAGCGGGGCCGAACACCGGGGAGCTGTTTTTT. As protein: CASSQLAGPNTGELFF.

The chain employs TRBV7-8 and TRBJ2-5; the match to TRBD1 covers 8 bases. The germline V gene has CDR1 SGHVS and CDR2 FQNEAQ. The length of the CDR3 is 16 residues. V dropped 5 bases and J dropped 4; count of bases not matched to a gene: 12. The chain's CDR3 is CASSQGAGGPLETQYF. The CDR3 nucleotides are TGTGCCAGCAGCCAGGGGGCAGGGGGGCCCCTAGAGACCCAGTACTTC.

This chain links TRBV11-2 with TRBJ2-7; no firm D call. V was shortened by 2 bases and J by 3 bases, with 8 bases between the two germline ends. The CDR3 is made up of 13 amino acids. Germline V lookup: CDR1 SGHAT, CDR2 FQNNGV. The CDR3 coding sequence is TGTGCCAGCAGCTTAATCCCATTCTACGAGCAGTACTTC. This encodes CASSLIPFYEQYF.

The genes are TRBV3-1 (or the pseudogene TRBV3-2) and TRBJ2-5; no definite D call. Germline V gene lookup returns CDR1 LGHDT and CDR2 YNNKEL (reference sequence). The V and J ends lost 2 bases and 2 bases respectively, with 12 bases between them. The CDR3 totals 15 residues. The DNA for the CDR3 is TGTGCCAGCAGCCAATGGTCAAACCGACAAGAGACCCAGTACTTC. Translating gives CASSQWSNRQETQYF.

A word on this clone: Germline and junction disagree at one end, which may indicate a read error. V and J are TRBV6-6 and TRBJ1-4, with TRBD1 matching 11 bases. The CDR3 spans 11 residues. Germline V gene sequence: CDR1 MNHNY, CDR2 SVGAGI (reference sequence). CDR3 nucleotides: TGTGCCAGCAGTTCCGGGACAGGGGGAACTTTT. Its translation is CASSSGTGGTF.

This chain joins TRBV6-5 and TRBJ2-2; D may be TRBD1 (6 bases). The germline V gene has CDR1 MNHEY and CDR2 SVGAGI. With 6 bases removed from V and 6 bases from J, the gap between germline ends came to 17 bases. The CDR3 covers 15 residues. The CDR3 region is CASRRTVSGAGELFF. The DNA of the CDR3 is TGTGCCAGCAGGAGGACAGTTAGTGGGGCCGGGGAGCTGTTTTTT.

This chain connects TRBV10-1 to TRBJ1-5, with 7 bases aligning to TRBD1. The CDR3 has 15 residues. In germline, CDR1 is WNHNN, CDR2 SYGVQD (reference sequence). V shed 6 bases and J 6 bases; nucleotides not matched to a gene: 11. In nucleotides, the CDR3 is TGCGCCAGCAGCGCTGACAGGGATCGTGGTCAGCCCCAGCATTTT. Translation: CASSADRDRGQPQHF.

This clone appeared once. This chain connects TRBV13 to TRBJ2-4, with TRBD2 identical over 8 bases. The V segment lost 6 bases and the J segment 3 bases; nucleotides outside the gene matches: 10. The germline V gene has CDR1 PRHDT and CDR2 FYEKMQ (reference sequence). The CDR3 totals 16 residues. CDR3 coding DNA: TGTGCCAGCAGACCCCGGGGGGGCTCTGGCAAAAACATTCAGTACTTC. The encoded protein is CASRPRGGSGKNIQYF.

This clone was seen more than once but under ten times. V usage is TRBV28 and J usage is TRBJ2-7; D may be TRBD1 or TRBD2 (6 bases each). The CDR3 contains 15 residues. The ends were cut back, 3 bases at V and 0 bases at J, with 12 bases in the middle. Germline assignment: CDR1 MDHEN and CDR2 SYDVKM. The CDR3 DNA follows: TGTGCCAGCAGTTTGGGCGGGACACTCTCCTACGAGCAGTACTTC. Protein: CASSLGGTLSYEQYF.

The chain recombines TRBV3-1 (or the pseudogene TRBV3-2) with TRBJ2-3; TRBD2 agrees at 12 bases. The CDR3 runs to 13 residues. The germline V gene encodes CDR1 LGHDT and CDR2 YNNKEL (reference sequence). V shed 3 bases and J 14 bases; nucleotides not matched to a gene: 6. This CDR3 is CASSQVTSGGPYF. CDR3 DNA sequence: TGTGCCAGCAGCCAGGTTACTAGCGGGGGGCCGTATTTT.

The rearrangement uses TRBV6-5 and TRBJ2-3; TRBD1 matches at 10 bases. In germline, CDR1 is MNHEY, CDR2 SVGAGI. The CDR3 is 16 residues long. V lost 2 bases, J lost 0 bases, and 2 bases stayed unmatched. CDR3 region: CASSYRQGASTDTQYF. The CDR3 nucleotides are TGTGCCAGCAGTTACCGACAGGGGGCCAGCACAGATACGCAGTATTTT.

The CDR3 loop reads CASSAGRGEETQYF. The DNA of the CDR3 is TGTGCCAGCAGCGCCGGACGGGGGGAGGAGACCCAGTACTTC. The V call is TRBV7-9, the J call TRBJ2-5, with 7 bases fitting TRBD2. Germline trimming cut 5 bases from V and 5 bases from J; bases unmatched to any gene: 8. CDR3 size: 14 residues. Germline V gene lookup returns CDR1 SEHNR and CDR2 FQNEAQ (reference sequence).

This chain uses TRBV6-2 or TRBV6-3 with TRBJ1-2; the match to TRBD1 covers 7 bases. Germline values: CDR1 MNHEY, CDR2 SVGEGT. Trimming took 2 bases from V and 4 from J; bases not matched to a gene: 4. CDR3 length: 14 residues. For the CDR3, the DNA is TGTGCCAGCAGTTACGACGACAGGGCCTATGGCTACACCTTC. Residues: CASSYDDRAYGYTF.

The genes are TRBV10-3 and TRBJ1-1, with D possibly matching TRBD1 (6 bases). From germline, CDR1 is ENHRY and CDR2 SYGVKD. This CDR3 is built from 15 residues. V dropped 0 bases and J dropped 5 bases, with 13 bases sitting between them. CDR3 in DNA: TGTGCCATCAGTGAGTCGGGTAGGGGGACTACTGAAGCTTTCTTT. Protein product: CAISESGRGTTEAFF.

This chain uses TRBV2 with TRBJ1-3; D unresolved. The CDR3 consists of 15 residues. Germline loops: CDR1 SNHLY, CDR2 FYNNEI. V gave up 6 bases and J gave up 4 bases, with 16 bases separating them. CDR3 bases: TGTGCCAGCAGCGCAGACGTGATACACGGAAACACCATATATTTT. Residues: CASSADVIHGNTIYF. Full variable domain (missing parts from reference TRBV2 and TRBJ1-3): EPEVTQTPSHQVTQMGQEVILRCVPISNHLYFYWYRQILGQKVEFLVSFYNNEISEKSEIFDDQFSVERPDGSNFTLKIRSTKLEDSAMYFCASSADVIHGNTIYFGEGSWLTVV.